This T cell receptor beta chain is drawn from a study of chemoradiotherapy in HPV16-positive cancers. Study-level results: The functional HPV-specific definition rests on just two HPV16-positive patients.

Between the trimmed V and J ends, which lost 0 bases and 2 bases, there was a span of 11 bases. This CDR3 region has 15 residues. Germline CDR1 reads SGDLS; CDR2 reads YYNGEE. Profiling relied on immunoSEQ multiplex PCR, and the TCRdb table lists in-frame clones only, not all of them. This repertoire shows 3,600 or so clones, about nine tenths found once; its top ten account for approximately 2.5%. To note about this clone: No antigen is known for it.

This TCR was recovered from a human donor with HPV-associated anogenital cancer. The chain employs TRBV9 and TRBJ2-5; perhaps TRBD1 as D (5 bases). The sample was blood, taken from a patient who underwent chemoradiotherapy. In DNA, the CDR3 is TGTGCCAGCAGCGTAGCTTCGCAGGGACAAGAGACCCAGTACTTC. Translating gives CASSVASQGQETQYF.